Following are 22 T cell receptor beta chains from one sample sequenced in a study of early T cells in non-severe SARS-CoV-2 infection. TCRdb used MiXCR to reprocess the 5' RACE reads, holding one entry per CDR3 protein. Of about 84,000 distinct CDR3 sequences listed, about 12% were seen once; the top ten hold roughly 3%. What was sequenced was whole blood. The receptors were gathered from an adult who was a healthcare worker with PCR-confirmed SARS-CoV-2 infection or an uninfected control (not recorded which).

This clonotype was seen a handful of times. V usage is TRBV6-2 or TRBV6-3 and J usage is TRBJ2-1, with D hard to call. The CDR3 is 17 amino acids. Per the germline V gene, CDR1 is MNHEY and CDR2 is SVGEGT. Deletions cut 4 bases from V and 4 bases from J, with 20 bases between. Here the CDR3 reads CASSSQPLLLSYNEQFF. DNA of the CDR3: TGTGCCAGCAGTTCCCAGCCCCTGCTCTTATCTTACAATGAGCAGTTCTTC.

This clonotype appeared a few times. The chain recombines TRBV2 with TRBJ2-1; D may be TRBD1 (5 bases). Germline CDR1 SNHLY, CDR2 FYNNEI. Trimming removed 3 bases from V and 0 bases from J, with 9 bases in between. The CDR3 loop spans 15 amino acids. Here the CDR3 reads CASSELDNSYNEQFF. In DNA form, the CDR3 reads TGTGCCAGCAGTGAGTTGGACAACTCCTACAATGAGCAGTTCTTC.

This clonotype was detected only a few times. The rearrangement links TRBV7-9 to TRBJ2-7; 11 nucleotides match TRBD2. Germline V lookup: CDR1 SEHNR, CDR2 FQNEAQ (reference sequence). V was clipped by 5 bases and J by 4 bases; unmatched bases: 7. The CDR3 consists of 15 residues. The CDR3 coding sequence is TGTGCCAGCAGCCCACGACTAGCGGGACAATACGAGCAGTACTTC. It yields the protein CASSPRLAGQYEQYF.

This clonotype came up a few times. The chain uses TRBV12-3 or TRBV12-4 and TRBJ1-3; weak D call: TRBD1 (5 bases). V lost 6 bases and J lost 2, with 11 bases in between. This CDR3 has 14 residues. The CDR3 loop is CASRESGPGNTIYF. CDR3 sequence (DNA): TGTGCCAGCAGGGAATCAGGGCCTGGAAACACCATATATTTT.

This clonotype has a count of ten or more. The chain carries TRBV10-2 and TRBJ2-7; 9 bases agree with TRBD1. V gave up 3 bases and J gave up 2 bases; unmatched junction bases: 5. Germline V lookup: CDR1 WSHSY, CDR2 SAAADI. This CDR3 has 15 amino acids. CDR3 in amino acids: CASSDRDRAAYEQYF. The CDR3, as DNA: TGCGCCAGCAGTGACCGGGACAGGGCGGCCTACGAGCAGTACTTC.

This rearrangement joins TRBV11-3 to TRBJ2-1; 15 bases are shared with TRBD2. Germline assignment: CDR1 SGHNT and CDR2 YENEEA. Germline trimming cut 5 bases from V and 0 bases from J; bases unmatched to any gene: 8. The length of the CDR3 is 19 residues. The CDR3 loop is CASSKGLAGGASSYNEQFF. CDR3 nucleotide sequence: TGTGCCAGCAGCAAGGGACTAGCGGGAGGAGCCAGCTCCTACAATGAGCAGTTCTTC. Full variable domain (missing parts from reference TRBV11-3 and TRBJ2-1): EAGVVQSPRYKIIEKKQPVAFWCNPISGHNTLYWYLQNLGQGPELLIRYENEEAVDDSQLPKDRFSAERLKGVDSTLKIQPAELGDSAVYLCASSKGLAGGASSYNEQFFGPGTRLTVL.

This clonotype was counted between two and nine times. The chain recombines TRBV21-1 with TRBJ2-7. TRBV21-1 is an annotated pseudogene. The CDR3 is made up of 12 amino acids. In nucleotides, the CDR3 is TGTGCCAGCAGCCAAATTAACTACGAGCAGTACTTC. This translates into CASSQINYEQYF.

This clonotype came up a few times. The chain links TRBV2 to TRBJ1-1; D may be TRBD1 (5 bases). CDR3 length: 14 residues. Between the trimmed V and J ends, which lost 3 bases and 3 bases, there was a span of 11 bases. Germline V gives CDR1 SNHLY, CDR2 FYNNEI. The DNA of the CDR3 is TGTGCCAGCAGTGAGGGGGGAGGGTACACTGAAGCTTTCTTT. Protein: CASSEGGGYTEAFF.

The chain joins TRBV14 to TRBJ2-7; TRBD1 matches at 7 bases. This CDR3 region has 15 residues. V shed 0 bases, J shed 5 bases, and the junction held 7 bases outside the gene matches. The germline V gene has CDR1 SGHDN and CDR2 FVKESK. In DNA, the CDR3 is TGTGCCAGCAGCCAAGATCGTCAGGGGGTCAACGAGCAGTACTTC. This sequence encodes CASSQDRQGVNEQYF.

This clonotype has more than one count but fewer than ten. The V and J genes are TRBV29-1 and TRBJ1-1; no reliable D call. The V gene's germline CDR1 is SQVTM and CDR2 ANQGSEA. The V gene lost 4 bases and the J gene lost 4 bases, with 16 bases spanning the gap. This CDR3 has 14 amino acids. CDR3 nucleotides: TGCAGCGTTGGCCTAGGGTCTACGGGCACTGAAGCTTTCTTT. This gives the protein CSVGLGSTGTEAFF.

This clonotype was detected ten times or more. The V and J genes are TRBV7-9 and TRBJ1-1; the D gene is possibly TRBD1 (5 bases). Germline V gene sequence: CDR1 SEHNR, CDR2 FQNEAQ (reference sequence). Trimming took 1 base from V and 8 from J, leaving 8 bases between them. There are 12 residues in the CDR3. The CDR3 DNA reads TGTGCCAGCAGCTTAGGGGGCCCGGAAGCTTTCTTT. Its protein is CASSLGGPEAFF.

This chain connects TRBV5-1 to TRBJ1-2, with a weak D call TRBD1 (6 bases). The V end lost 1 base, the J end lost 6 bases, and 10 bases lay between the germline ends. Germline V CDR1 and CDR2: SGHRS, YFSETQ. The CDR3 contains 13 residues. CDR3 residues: CASSLPGADGYTF. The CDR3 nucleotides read TGCGCCAGCAGCTTGCCGGGGGCGGATGGCTACACCTTC.

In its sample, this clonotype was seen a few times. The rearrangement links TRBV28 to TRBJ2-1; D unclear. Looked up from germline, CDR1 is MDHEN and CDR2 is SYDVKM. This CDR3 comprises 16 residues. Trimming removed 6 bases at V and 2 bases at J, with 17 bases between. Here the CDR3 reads CASSPSAVATYNEQFF. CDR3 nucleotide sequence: TGTGCCAGCAGCCCTTCCGCCGTGGCAACCTACAATGAGCAGTTCTTC. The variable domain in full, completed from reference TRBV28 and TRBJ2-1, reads DVKVTQSSRYLVKRTGEKVFLECVQDMDHENMFWYRQDPGLGLRLIYFSYDVKMKEKGDIPEGYSVSREKKERFSLILESASTNQTSMYLCASSPSAVATYNEQFFGPGTRLTVL.

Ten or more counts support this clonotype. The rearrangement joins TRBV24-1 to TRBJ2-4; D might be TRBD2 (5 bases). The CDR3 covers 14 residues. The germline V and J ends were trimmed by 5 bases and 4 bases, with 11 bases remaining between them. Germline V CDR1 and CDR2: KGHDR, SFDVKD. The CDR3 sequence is CATSGAAEKNIQYF. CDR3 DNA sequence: TGTGCCACCAGTGGAGCAGCGGAGAAAAACATTCAGTACTTC.

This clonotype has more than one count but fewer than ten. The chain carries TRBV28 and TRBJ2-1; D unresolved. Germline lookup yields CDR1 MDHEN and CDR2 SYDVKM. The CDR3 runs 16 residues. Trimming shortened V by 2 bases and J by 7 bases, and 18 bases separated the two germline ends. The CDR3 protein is CASSLVWAIQANEQFF. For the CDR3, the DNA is TGTGCCAGCAGTTTAGTTTGGGCCATTCAAGCGAATGAGCAGTTCTTC. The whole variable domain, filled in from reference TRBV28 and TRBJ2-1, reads DVKVTQSSRYLVKRTGEKVFLECVQDMDHENMFWYRQDPGLGLRLIYFSYDVKMKEKGDIPEGYSVSREKKERFSLILESASTNQTSMYLCASSLVWAIQANEQFFGPGTRLTVL.

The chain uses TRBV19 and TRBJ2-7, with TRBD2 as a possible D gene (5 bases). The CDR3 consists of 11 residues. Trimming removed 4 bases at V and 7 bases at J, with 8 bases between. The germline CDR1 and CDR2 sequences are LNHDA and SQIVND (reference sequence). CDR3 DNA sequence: TGTGCCAGTAGTAGAGGAGGAGAGCAGTACTTC. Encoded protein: CASSRGGEQYF.

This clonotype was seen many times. The DNA for the CDR3 is TGTGCCACCAGCAGAGATAGGAAGAGTAGCGCAGATACGCAGTATTTT. Protein: CATSRDRKSSADTQYF. This chain uses TRBV15 with TRBJ2-3, with D possibly matching TRBD2 (5 bases). Deletions cut 0 bases from V and 4 bases from J, with 14 bases between. CDR1 is LNHNV and CDR2 is YYDKDF in the germline V gene (reference sequence). This CDR3 has 16 amino acids.

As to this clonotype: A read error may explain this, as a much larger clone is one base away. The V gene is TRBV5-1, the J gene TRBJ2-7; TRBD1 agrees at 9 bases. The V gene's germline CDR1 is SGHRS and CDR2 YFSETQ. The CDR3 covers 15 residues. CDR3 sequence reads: CASSRLEGQGYVQYF. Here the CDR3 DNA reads TGCGCCAGCAGCCGCCTAGAAGGACAGGGGTACGTGCAGTACTTC.

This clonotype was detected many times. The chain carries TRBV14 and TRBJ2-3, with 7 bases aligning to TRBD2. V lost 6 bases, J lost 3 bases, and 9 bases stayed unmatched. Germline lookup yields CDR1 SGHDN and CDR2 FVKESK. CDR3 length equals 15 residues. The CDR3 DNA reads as TGTGCCAGCAGTCTAAAACTGGGAGGGACAGATACGCAGTATTTT. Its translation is CASSLKLGGTDTQYF. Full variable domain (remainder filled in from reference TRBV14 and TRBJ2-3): EAGVTQFPSHSVIEKGQTVTLRCDPISGHDNLYWYRRVMGKEIKFLLHFVKESKQDESGMPNNRFLAERTGGTYSTLKVQPAELEDSGVYFCASSLKLGGTDTQYFGPGTRLTVL.

CDR3: CASSLQGRVEQYF. The DNA of the CDR3 is TGTGCCAGCAGCCTTCAAGGCCGGGTGGAGCAGTACTTC. This rearrangement joins TRBV14 to TRBJ2-7; D is undetermined. Germline CDR1 reads SGHDN; CDR2 reads FVKESK. The CDR3 totals 13 residues. Trimming removed 4 bases from V and 7 bases from J, with 14 bases in between.

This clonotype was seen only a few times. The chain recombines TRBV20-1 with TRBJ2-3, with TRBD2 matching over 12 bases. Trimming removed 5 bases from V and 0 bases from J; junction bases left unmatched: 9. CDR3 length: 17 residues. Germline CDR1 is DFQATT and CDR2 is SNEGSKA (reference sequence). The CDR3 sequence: CSASPSGGALSTDTQYF. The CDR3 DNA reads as TGCAGTGCTTCCCCTAGCGGGGGGGCCTTAAGCACAGATACGCAGTATTTT.

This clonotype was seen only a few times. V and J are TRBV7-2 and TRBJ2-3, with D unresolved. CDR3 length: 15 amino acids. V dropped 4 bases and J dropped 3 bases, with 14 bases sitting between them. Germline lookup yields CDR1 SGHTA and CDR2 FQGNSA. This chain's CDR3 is CASSSRLARTDTQYF. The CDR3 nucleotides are TGTGCCAGCAGCTCTCGACTGGCCCGAACAGATACGCAGTATTTT.